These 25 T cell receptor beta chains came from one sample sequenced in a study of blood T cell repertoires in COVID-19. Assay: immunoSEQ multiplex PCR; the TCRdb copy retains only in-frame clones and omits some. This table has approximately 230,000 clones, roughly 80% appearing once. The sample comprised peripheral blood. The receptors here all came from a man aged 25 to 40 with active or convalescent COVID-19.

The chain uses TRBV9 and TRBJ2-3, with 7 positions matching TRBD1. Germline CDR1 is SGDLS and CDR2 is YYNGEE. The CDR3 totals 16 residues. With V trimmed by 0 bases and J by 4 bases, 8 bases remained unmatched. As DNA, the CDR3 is TGTGCCAGCAGCGTAGAGGGGGCGATTGAGGCAGATACGCAGTATTTT. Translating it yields CASSVEGAIEADTQYF.

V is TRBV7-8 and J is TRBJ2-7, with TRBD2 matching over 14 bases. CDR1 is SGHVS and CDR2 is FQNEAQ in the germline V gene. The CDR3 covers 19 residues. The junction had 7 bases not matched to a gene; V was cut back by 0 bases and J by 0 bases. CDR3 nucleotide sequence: TGTGCCAGCAGCTTAGCGCGGACTAGCGGGAGGTTCAGCTCCTACGAGCAGTACTTC. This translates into CASSLARTSGRFSSYEQYF.

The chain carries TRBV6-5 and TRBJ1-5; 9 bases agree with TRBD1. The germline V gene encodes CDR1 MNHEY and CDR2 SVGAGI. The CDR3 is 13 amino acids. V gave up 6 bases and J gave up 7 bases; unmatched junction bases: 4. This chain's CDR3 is CASRGQGGQPQHF. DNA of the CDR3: TGTGCCAGCAGGGGACAGGGCGGGCAGCCCCAGCATTTT.

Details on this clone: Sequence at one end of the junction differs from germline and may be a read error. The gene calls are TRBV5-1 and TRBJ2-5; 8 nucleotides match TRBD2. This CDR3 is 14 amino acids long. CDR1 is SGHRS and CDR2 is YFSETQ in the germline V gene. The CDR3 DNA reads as TGCGCCCGCAGCCGGGGGGGGCCCGGGGAGACCCAGTACTTC. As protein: CARSRGGPGETQYF.

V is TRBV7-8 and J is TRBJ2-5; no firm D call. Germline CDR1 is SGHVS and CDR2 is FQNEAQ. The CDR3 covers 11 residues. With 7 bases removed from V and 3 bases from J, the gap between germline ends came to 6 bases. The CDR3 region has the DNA TGTGCCAGCACCGCGGAAGAGACCCAGTACTTC. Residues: CASTAEETQYF.

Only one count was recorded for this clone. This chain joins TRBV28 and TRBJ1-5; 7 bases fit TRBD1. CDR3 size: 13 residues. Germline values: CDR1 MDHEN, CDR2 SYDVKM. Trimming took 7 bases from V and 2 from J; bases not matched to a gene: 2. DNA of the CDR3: TGTGCCAGCATTGACAGGGGCAATCAGCCCCAGCATTTT. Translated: CASIDRGNQPQHF.

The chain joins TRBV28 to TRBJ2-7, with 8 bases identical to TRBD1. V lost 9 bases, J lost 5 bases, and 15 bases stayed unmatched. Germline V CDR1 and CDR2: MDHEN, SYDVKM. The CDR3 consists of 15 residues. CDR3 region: CASIGAGTGLHEQYF. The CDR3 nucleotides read TGTGCCAGTATAGGCGCGGGGACAGGTCTACACGAGCAGTACTTC.

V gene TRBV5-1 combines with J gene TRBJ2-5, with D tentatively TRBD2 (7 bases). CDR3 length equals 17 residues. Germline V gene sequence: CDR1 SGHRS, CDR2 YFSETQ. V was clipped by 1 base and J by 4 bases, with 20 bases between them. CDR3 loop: CASSLSIRGGRGETQYF. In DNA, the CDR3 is TGCGCCAGCAGCTTGAGCATTAGGGGGGGCCGAGGAGAGACCCAGTACTTC. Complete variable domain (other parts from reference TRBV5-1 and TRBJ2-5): KAGVTQTPRYLIKTRGQQVTLSCSPISGHRSVSWYQQTPGQGLQFLFEYFSETQRNKGNFPGRFSGRQFSNSRSEMNVSTLELGDSALYLCASSLSIRGGRGETQYFGPGTRLLVL.

The CDR3 DNA is TGTGCCAGCAGCCATTCCAGTGGTGGCTACGAGCAGTACTTC. It codes for CASSHSSGGYEQYF. V gene TRBV3-1 (or the pseudogene TRBV3-2) combines with J gene TRBJ2-7; unclear D gene. Germline CDR1 reads LGHDT; CDR2 reads YNNKEL (reference sequence). The CDR3 has 14 residues. The V gene lost 3 bases and the J gene lost 3 bases, with 12 bases spanning the gap.

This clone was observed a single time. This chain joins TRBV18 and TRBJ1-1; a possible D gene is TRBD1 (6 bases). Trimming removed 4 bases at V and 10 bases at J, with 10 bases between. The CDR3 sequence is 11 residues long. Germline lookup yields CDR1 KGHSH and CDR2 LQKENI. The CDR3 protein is CASSQQGGAFF. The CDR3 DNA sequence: TGTGCCAGCTCACAACAGGGCGGAGCTTTCTTT.

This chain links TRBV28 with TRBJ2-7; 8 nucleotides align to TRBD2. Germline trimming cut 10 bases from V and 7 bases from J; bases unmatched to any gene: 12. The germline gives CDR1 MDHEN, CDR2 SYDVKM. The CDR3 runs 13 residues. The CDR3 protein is CANGPGGEGEQYF. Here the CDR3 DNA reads TGTGCCAACGGACCGGGAGGGGAAGGTGAGCAGTACTTC.

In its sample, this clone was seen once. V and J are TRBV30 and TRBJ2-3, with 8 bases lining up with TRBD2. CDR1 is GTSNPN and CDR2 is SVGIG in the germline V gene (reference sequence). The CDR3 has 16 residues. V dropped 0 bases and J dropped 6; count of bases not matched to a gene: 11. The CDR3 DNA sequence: TGTGCCTGGAGTGTACTTAGAGCGGGAGCAGTGGATACGCAGTATTTT. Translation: CAWSVLRAGAVDTQYF. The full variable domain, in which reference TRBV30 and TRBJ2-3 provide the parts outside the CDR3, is SQTIHQWPATLVQPVGSPLSLECTVEGTSNPNLYWYRQAAGRGLQLLFYSVGIGQISSEVPQNLSASRPQDRQFILSSKKLLLSDSGFYLCAWSVLRAGAVDTQYFGPGTRLTVL.

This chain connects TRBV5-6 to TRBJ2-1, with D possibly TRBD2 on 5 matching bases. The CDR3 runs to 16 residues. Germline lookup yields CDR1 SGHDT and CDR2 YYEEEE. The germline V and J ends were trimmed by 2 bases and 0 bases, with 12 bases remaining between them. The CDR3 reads CASSFLGESSYNEQFF. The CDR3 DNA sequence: TGTGCCAGCAGCTTCCTCGGGGAGAGCTCCTACAATGAGCAGTTCTTC.

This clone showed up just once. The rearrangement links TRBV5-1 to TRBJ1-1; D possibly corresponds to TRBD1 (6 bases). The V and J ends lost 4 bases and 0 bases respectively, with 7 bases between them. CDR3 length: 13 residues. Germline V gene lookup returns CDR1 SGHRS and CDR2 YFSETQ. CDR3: CASSRTVNTEAFF. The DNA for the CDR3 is TGCGCCAGCAGCAGGACAGTGAACACTGAAGCTTTCTTT.

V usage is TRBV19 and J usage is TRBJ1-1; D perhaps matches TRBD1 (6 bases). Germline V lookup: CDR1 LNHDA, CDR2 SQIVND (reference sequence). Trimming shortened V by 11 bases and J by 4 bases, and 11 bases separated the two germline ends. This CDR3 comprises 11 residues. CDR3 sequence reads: CASTGVTEAFF. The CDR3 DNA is TGTGCCTCGACAGGAGTCACTGAAGCTTTCTTT.

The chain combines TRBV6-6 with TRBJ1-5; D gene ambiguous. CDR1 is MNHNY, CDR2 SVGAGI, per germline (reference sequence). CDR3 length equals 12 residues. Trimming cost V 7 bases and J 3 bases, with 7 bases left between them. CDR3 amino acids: CASTIVNQPQHF. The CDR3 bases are TGTGCCAGCACCATAGTCAATCAGCCCCAGCATTTT.

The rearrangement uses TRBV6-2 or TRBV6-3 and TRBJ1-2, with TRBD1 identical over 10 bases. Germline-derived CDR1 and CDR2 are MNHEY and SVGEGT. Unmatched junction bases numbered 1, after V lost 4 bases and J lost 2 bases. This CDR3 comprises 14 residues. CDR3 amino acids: CASSSTGGNYGYTF. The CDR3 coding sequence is TGTGCCAGCAGTTCGACAGGGGGCAACTATGGCTACACCTTC.

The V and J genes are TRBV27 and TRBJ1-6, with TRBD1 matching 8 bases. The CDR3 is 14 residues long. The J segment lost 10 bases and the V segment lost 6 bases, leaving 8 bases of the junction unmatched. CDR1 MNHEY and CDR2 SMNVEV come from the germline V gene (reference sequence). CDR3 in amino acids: CASSMTGARSPLHF. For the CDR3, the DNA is TGTGCCAGCAGCATGACAGGGGCTCGATCACCCCTCCACTTT.

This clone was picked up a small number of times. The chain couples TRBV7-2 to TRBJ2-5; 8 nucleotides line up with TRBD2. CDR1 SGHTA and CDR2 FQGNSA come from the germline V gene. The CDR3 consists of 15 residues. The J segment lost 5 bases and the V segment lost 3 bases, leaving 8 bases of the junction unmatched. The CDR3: CASSFPGGVRETQYF. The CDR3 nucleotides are TGTGCCAGCAGCTTCCCGGGGGGGGTTAGGGAGACCCAGTACTTC.

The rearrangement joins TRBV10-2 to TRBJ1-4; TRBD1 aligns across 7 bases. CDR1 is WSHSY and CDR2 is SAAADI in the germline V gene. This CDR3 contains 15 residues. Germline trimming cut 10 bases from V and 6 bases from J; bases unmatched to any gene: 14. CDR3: CATRDSRLLHEKLFF. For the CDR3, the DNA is TGCGCCACCCGGGACAGTCGCCTCCTTCATGAAAAACTGTTTTTT.

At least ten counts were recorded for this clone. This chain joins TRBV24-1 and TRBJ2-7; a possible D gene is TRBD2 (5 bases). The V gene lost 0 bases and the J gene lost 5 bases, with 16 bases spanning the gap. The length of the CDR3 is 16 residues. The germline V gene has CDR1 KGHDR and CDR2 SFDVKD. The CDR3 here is CATSDLPEGLLDEQYF. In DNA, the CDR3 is TGTGCCACCAGTGATTTGCCCGAGGGCCTTCTCGACGAGCAGTACTTC.

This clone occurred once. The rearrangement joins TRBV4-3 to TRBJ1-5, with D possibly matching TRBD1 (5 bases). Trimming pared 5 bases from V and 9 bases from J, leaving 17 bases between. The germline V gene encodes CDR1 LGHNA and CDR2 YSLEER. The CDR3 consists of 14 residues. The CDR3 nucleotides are TGCGCCAGCAGCGAGCGGGACGACCAACGGCCCCAGCATTTT. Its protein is CASSERDDQRPQHF.

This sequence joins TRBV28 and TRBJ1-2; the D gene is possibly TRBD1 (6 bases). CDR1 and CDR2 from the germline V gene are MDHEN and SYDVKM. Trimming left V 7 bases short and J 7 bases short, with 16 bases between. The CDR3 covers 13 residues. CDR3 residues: CASTPGGALGYTF. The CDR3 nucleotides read TGTGCCAGCACCCCCGGGGGGGCGCTTGGCTACACCTTC.

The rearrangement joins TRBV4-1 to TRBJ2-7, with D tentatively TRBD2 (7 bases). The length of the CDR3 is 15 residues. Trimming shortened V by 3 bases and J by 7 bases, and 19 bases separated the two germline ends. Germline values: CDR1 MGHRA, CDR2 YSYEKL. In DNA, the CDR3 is TGCGCCAGCAGCCACATGAAAAGAGGGGGGGAAGAGCAGTACTTC. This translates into CASSHMKRGGEEQYF.

The CDR3 DNA sequence: TGTGCCAGCAGGCCGACAGGTCGGGAGACCCAGTACTTC. Its protein is CASRPTGRETQYF. The V call is TRBV12-3 or TRBV12-4, the J call TRBJ2-5; tentative D call: TRBD1 (6 bases). V was clipped by 6 bases and J by 5 bases, with 13 bases between them. This CDR3 has 13 amino acids.